This entry features one T cell receptor beta chain sequence. These data belong to a study of blood T cell repertoires in COVID-19. Study as a whole: Acute and convalescent COVID-19 specimens originated in the United States, Italy and Spain. From T cells, B-cell-depleted T cells, or PBMCs came the material, which was cDNA or gDNA.

Trimming pared 5 bases from V and 5 bases from J, leaving 10 bases between. This CDR3 comprises 13 residues. Germline values: CDR1 SGHNT, CDR2 YENEEA. Per the original data handling: Reference gene primer amplification yielded estimated nucleated cell counts. Here immunoSEQ multiplex PCR was the method, and the copy in TCRdb shows in-frame clones only, minus some. D and trimming were read from the DNA, whereas the V and J calls and clone size are those reported in that table. The table lists 25,000 to 30,000 clones, 94% of them singletons. Source material: peripheral blood. The chain has TRBV11-3 and TRBJ1-5; D might be TRBD1 (6 bases). The receptor was derived from a human donor with active COVID-19. The donor label of this sample is uncertain. Here the CDR3 DNA reads TGTGCCAGCAGCGCACAGGGATATCAGCCCCAGCATTTT. Translated, it gives CASSAQGYQPQHF. Drawing the rest from reference TRBV11-3 and TRBJ1-5, the complete variable domain is EAGVVQSPRYKIIEKKQPVAFWCNPISGHNTLYWYLQNLGQGPELLIRYENEEAVDDSQLPKDRFSAERLKGVDSTLKIQPAELGDSAVYLCASSAQGYQPQHFGDGTRLSIL.